This T cell receptor (beta chain) emerged from a study of cytomegalovirus exposure and HLA in healthy donors. Of note for this clone: The antigen remains unidentified.

Researchers ran the PCR with 60 Vbeta and 13 Jbeta primers. Libraries were prepared by immunoSEQ multiplex PCR; TCRdb keeps only in-frame clonotypes and omits some of them. Of approximately 130,000 clones listed, approximately 75% are singletons. This CDR3 has 13 residues. Trimming cost V 5 bases and J 8 bases, with 15 bases left between them. The germline V gene encodes CDR1 MNHEY and CDR2 SMNVEV (reference sequence). Findings of the study overall: In an earlier analysis, most TCR beta V segments were productive about 87% or about 30% of the time.

Specimen: PBMCs. V is TRBV27 and J is TRBJ1-2, with D perhaps TRBD1 (5 bases). The receptor's source is a man aged 50-60 years in good health and CMV-seropositive. CDR3 region: CASSPRVFGGYTF. The DNA for the CDR3 is TGTGCCAGCAGTCCCAGGGTGTTCGGAGGCTACACCTTC.